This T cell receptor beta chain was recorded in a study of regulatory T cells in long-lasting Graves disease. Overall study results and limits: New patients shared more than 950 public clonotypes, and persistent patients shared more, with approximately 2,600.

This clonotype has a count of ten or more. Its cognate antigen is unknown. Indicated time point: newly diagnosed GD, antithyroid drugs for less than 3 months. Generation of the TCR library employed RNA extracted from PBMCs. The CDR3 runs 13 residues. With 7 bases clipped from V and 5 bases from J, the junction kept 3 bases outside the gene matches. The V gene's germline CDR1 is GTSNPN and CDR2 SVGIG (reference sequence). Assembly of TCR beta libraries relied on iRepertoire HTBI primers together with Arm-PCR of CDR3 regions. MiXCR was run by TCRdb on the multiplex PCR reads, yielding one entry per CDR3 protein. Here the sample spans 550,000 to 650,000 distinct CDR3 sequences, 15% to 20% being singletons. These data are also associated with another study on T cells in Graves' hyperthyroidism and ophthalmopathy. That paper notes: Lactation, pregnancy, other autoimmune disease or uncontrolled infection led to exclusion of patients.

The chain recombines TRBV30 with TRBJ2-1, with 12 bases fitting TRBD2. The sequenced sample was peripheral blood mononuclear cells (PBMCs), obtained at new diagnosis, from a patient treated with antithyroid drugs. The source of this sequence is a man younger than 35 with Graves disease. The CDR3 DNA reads TGTGCCTTACTAGCGGGAGGCAACAATGAGCAGTTCTTC. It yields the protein CALLAGGNNEQFF.